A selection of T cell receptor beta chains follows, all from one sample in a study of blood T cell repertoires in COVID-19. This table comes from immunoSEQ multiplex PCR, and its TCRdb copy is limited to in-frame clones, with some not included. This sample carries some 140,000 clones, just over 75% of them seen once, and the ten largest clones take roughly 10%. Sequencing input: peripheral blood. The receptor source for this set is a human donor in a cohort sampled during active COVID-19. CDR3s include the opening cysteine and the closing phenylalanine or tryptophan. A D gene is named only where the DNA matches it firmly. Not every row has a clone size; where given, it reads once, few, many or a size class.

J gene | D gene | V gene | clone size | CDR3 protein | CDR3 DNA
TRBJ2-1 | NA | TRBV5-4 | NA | CASSWGGGGEQFF | TGTGCCAGCAGCTGGGGAGGGGGAGGGGAGCAGTTCTTC
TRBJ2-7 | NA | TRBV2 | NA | CASSEDSSYEQYF | TGTGCCAGCAGTGAAGACAGTTCCTACGAGCAGTACTTC
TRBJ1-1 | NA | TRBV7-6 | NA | CASSPQGVRRVNTEAFF | TGTGCCAGCAGCCCTCAGGGTGTGCGGAGGGTGAACACTGAAGCTTTCTTT
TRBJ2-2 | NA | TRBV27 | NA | CASSPRDFTGELFF | TGTGCCAGCTCACCTCGGGACTTCACCGGGGAGCTGTTTTTT
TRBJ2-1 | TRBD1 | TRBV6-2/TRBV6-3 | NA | CASSYGDRLYNEQFF | TGTGCCAGCAGTTACGGGGACAGGTTGTACAATGAGCAGTTCTTC
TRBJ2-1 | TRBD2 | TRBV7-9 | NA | CASSPNRLAGARGNEQFF | TGTGCCAGCAGCCCGAACCGACTAGCGGGGGCTCGGGGAAATGAGCAGTTCTTC
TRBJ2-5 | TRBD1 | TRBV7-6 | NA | CASSPRTGWARETQYF | TGTGCCAGCAGCCCGCGGACAGGGTGGGCGCGAGAGACCCAGTACTTC
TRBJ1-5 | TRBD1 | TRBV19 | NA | CASSPPQDRAGGQPQHF | TGTGCCAGTAGCCCACCCCAGGACAGGGCTGGGGGTCAGCCCCAGCATTTT
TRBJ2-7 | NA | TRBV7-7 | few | CASSLGTGPSYEQYF | TGTGCCAGCAGCTTAGGAACAGGTCCCTCCTACGAGCAGTACTTC
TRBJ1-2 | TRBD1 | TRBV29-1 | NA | CSVGVDRGRLPGGYTF | TGCAGCGTTGGAGTCGATAGGGGGCGCTTGCCGGGGGGCTACACCTTC
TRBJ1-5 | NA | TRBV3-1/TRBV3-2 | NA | CASSQQASNQPQHF | TGTGCCAGCAGCCAACAGGCTAGCAATCAGCCCCAGCATTTT
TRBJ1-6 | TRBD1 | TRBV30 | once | CASRGQSSYNSPLHF | TGTGCCTCCAGGGGGCAAAGCTCCTATAATTCACCCCTCCACTTT
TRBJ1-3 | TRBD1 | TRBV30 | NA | CAWSSGQGAGNTIYF | TGTGCCTGGAGTAGCGGGCAGGGGGCTGGAAACACCATATATTTT
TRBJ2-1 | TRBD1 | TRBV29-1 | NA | CSVLRGQGTFHNEQFF | TGCAGCGTTCTACGGGGACAGGGGACTTTTCACAATGAGCAGTTCTTC
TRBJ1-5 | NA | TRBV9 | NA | CASSVEADYSNQPQHF | TGTGCCAGCAGCGTAGAGGCGGATTATAGCAATCAGCCCCAGCATTTT
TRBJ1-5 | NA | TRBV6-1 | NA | CASSERGRLGRTNQPQHF | TGTGCCAGCAGTGAACGGGGGAGATTAGGACGGACGAATCAGCCCCAGCATTTT
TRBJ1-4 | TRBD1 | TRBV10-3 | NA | CAIRPTGANEKLFF | TGTGCCATCAGGCCGACAGGGGCGAATGAAAAACTGTTTTTT
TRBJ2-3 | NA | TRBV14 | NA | CASSLMTGLDTQYF | TGTGCCAGCAGCCTCATGACAGGACTGGATACGCAGTATTTT
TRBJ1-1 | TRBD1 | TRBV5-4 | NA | CASRGTGGWNAEAFF | TGTGCCAGCAGGGGGACAGGGGGCTGGAACGCTGAAGCTTTCTTT
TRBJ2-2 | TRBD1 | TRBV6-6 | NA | CASSYGTGYTGELFF | TGTGCCAGCAGTTACGGGACAGGGTACACCGGGGAGCTGTTTTTT
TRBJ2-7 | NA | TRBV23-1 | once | CASSHVSYEQYF | TGCGCCAGCAGTCACGTTTCTTACGAGCAGTACTTC
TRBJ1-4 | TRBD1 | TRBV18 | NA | CASSPPSGQGANEKLFF | TGTGCCAGCTCACCGCCGTCAGGACAGGGCGCTAATGAAAAACTGTTTTTT
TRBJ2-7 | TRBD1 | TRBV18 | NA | CASSPGQGSYEQYF | TGTGCCAGCTCACCGGGACAGGGCTCCTACGAGCAGTACTTC
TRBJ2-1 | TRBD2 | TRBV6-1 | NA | CASSERRGDNEQFF | TGTGCCAGCAGTGAACGGCGGGGGGACAATGAGCAGTTCTTC
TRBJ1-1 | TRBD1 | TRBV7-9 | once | CASSFKDRVEAFF | TGTGCCAGCAGCTTTAAAGACAGGGTTGAAGCTTTCTTT
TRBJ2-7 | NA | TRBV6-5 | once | CASSKAGTSSYEQYF | TGTGCCAGCAGTAAGGCCGGGACATCCTCCTACGAGCAGTACTTC
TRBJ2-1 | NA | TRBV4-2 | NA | CASSLSRGGTYNEQFF | TGTGCCAGCAGCCTTTCAAGGGGGGGGACCTACAATGAGCAGTTCTTC
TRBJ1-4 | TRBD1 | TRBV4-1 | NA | CASSQGPRNQQGRHEKLFF | TGCGCCAGCAGCCAAGGCCCCCGAAACCAACAGGGGCGGCACGAAAAACTGTTTTTT
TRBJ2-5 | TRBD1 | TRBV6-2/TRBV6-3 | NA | CASSYSGTGKTQYF | TGTGCCAGCAGTTACAGTGGGACAGGGAAGACCCAGTACTTC
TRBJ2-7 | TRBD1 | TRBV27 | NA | CASSLAGGASYEQYF | TGTGCCAGCAGTTTGGCAGGGGGCGCATCTTACGAGCAGTACTTC
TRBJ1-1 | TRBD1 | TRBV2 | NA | CASSEKGTGEWLNTEAFF | TGTGCCAGCAGTGAGAAGGGGACAGGGGAATGGCTGAACACTGAAGCTTTCTTT
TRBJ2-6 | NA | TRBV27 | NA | CASSSTGTGANVLTF | TGTGCCAGCAGTTCCACAGGGACTGGGGCCAACGTCCTGACTTTC
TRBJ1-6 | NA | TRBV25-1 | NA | CASSGSLASSYNSPLHF | TGTGCCAGCAGTGGTTCCTTAGCGAGCTCCTATAATTCACCCCTCCACTTT
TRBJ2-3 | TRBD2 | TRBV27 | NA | CASSLSLAGGSGATQYF | TGTGCCAGCAGTTTATCTCTAGCGGGGGGCTCAGGGGCTACGCAGTATTTT
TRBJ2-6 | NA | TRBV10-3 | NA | CAISGTNPSGANVLTF | TGTGCCATCAGTGGGACAAACCCCTCTGGGGCCAACGTCCTGACTTTC